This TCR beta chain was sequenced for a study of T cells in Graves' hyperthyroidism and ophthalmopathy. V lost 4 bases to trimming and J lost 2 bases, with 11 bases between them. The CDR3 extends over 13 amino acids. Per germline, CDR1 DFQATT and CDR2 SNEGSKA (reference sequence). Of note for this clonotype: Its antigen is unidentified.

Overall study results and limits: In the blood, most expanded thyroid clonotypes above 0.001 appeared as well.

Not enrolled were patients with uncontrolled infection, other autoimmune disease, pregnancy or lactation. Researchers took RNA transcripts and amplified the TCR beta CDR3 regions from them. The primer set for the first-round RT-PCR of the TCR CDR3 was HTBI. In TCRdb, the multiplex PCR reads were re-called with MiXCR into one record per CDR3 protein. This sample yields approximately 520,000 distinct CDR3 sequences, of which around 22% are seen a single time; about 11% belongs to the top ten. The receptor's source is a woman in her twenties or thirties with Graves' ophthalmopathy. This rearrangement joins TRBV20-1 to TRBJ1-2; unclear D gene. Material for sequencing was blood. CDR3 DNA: TGCAGTGCTACCCGACGTGGGAACTATGGCTACACCTTC. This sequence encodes CSATRRGNYGYTF.